This T cell receptor beta chain was identified during a study of blood T cell repertoires in COVID-19. V lost 8 bases to trimming and J lost 4 bases, with 11 bases between them. CDR3 length: 12 amino acids. The germline CDR1 and CDR2 sequences are SGHAT and FQNNGV. Only in-frame clones appear in the TCRdb table, and some are missing; sequencing was by immunoSEQ multiplex PCR. This table has roughly 32,000 clones, about 90% appearing once. This chain joins TRBV11-2 and TRBJ1-1, with D unresolved. The sequencing input was peripheral blood. The receptor was derived from a man aged 65-85 years with active or convalescent COVID-19. The CDR3 sequence: CASGYRSTEAFF. In DNA form, the CDR3 reads TGTGCCAGCGGATACAGAAGCACTGAAGCTTTCTTT.